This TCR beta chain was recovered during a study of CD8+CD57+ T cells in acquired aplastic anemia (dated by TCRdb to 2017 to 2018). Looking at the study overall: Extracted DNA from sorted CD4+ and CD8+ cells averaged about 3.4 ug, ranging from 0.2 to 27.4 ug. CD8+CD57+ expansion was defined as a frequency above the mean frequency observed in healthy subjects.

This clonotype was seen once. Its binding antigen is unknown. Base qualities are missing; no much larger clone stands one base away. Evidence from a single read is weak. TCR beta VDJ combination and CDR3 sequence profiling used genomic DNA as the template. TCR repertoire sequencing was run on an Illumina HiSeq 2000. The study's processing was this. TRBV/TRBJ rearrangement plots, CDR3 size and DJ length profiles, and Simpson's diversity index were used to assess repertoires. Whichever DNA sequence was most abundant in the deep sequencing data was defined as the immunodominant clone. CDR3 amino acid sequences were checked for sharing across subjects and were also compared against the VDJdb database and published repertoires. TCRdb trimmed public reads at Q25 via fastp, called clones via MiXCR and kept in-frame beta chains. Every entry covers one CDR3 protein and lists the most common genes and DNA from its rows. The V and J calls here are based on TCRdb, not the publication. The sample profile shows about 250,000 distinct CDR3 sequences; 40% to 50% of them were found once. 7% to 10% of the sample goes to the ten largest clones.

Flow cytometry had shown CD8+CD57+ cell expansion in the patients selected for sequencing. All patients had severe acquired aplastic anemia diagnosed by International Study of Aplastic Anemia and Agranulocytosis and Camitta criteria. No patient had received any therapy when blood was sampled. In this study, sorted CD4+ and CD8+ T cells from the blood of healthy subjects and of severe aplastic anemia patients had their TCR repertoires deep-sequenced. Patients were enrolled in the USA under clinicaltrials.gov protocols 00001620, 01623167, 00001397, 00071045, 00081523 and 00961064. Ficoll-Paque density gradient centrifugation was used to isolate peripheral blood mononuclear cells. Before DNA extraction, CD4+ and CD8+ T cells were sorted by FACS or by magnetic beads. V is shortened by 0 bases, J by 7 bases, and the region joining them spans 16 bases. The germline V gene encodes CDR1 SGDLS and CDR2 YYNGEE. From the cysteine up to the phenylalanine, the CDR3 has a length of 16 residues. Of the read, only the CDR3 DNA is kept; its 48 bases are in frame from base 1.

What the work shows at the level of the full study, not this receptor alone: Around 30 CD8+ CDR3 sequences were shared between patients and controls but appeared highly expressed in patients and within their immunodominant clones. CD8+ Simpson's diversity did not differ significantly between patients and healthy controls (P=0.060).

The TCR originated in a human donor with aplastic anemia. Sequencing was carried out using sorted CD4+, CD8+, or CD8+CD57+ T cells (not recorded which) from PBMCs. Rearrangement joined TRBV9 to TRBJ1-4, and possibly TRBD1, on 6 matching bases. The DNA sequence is TGTGCCAGCAGCGTAGGAGGGGGGGGAGTGAGTGAAAAACTGTTTTTT. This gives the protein CASSVGGGGVSEKLFF.